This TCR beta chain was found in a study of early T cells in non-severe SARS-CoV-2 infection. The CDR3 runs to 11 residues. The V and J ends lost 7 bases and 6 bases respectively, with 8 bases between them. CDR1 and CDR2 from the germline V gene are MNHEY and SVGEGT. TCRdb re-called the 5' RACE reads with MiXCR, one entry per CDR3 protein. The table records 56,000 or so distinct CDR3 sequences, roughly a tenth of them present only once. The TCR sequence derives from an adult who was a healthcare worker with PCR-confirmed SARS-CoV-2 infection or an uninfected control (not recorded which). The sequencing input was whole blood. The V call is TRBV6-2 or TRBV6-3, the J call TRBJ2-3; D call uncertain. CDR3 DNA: TGTGCCAGCACCTCAGTGGATACGCAGTATTTT. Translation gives CASTSVDTQYF.